What follows are 29 T cell receptor beta chains derived from one specimen sequenced in a study of cytomegalovirus exposure and HLA in healthy donors. Amplification used 60 Vbeta primers and 13 Jbeta primers. Measured with immunoSEQ multiplex PCR; TCRdb has only the in-frame clones, and not every one. The repertoire holds some 130,000 clones, 55% to 65% seen once, with 9% to 10% in the top ten. Sequenced sample: PBMCs. The receptors come from a man aged 35-49 years in good health and CMV-seropositive.

V gene TRBV10-3 combines with J gene TRBJ1-3; weak D call: TRBD1 (5 bases). Between the trimmed V and J ends, which lost 6 bases and 3 bases, there was a span of 9 bases. The CDR3 runs 13 residues. Per germline, CDR1 ENHRY and CDR2 SYGVKD. The CDR3 DNA follows: TGTGCCATCAGCCAGGGATTTGGAAACACCATATATTTT. This encodes CAISQGFGNTIYF.

Comments on this clone: A read error may produce the germline difference seen at one junction end. This chain links TRBV28 with TRBJ2-7; 8 positions agree with TRBD2. This CDR3 has 15 residues. CDR1 and CDR2 (germline): MDHEN, SYDVKM. The CDR3 sequence: CASSFYGRTSQSLVF. In DNA, the CDR3 is TGTGCCAGCAGTTTTTACGGTCGGACTAGCCAATCCCTGGTCTTC. Full variable domain (outside the CDR3, taken from reference TRBV28 and TRBJ2-7): DVKVTQSSRYLVKRTGEKVFLECVQDMDHENMFWYRQDPGLGLRLIYFSYDVKMKEKGDIPEGYSVSREKKERFSLILESASTNQTSMYLCASSFYGRTSQSLVFGPGTRLTVT.

The table lists this clone with a few counts. The chain has TRBV5-1 and TRBJ2-5; 10 nucleotides align to TRBD1. CDR3 length: 15 residues. Germline V gives CDR1 SGHRS, CDR2 YFSETQ. Losses at the gene ends were 4 bases for V and 5 bases for J; bases not matched to a gene: 8. In nucleotides, the CDR3 is TGCGCCAGCAGCAGTACGGGGACAGGGGAGGAGACCCAGTACTTC. It yields the protein CASSSTGTGEETQYF.

The chain is built from TRBV27 and TRBJ2-7; TRBD2 aligns across 12 bases. The ends lost 3 bases at V and 7 bases at J; junction bases unmatched: 4. Germline assignment: CDR1 MNHEY and CDR2 SMNVEV (reference sequence). The CDR3 is 14 amino acids. CDR3: CASSFLAGGPEQYF. The CDR3 DNA sequence: TGTGCCAGCAGTTTCCTAGCGGGAGGGCCTGAGCAGTACTTC.

The chain couples TRBV28 to TRBJ2-7; TRBD1 matches 9 bases. The V segment lost 8 bases and the J segment 3 bases; nucleotides outside the gene matches: 5. This CDR3 spans 13 amino acids. Germline V gives CDR1 MDHEN, CDR2 SYDVKM. In DNA, the CDR3 is TGTGCCAGCCTCCCGGGACAGGGCTACGAGCAGTACTTC. Its translation is CASLPGQGYEQYF.

The chain joins TRBV27 to TRBJ2-6, with 7 bases identical to TRBD2. The V gene's germline CDR1 is MNHEY and CDR2 SMNVEV (reference sequence). V lost 2 bases to trimming and J lost 0 bases; unmatched junction nucleotides: 13. The CDR3 runs to 20 residues. Here the CDR3 reads CASSLTPLEAGSSGANVLTF. The CDR3 nucleotides read TGTGCCAGCAGTTTAACCCCCTTGGAAGCGGGATCCTCTGGGGCCAACGTCCTGACTTTC.

This chain connects TRBV5-1 to TRBJ1-5; 10 bases align to TRBD1. This CDR3 is built from 15 residues. Per the germline V gene, CDR1 is SGHRS and CDR2 is YFSETQ. After removal of 4 bases from V and 4 bases from J, the junction contained 5 bases not matched to a gene. The CDR3, as DNA: TGCGCCAGCAGCCCGGGACAGGGGATGAATCAGCCCCAGCATTTT. This translates into CASSPGQGMNQPQHF.

This clone was counted a few times. V and J are TRBV6-6 and TRBJ2-4; D gene unclear. The germline V gene has CDR1 MNHNY and CDR2 SVGAGI (reference sequence). Trimming stripped 6 bases from V and 6 bases from J, with 12 bases between. The CDR3 spans 13 residues. CDR3 nucleotides: TGTGCCAGCAGCCCCGACACTTTAAACATTCAGTACTTC. This sequence encodes CASSPDTLNIQYF.

This clone has only a few counts. The genes are TRBV28 and TRBJ1-1; no clear D gene. V lost 1 base and J 10 bases, leaving 16 bases between the germline ends. CDR1 and CDR2 from the germline V gene are MDHEN and SYDVKM. CDR3 length: 14 residues. DNA of the CDR3: TGTGCCAGCAGTTTATTAGGGCGGGTAGGTCTAGCTTTCTTT. Its translation: CASSLLGRVGLAFF.

The V and J genes are TRBV28 and TRBJ2-5; TRBD2 agrees at 13 bases. The CDR3 sequence is 16 residues long. CDR1 is MDHEN, CDR2 SYDVKM, per germline. The junction had 7 bases not matched to a gene; V was cut back by 5 bases and J by 4 bases. CDR3 loop: CASSRTSGRFLETQYF. As DNA, the CDR3 is TGTGCCAGCAGTAGGACTAGCGGGAGATTTTTAGAGACCCAGTACTTC.

This sequence joins TRBV13 and TRBJ2-7; 12 bases fit TRBD1. The germline V gene encodes CDR1 PRHDT and CDR2 FYEKMQ (reference sequence). This CDR3 has 14 residues. J gave up 5 bases and V 5 bases, and 4 bases lay outside the gene matches. The CDR3 protein is CASSVGTGGHEQYF. The CDR3 nucleotides read TGTGCCAGCAGCGTCGGGACAGGGGGCCACGAGCAGTACTTC.

V and J are TRBV4-2 and TRBJ1-1, with D possibly being TRBD1 (5 bases). The CDR3 is 16 residues long. V was pared by 4 bases and J by 4 bases, with 19 bases between. Germline values: CDR1 LGHNA, CDR2 YNFKEQ. CDR3 nucleotides: TGTGCCAGCAGCCGAGTTTCCAGGGCGGGGGGCACTGAAGCTTTCTTT. It yields the protein CASSRVSRAGGTEAFF.

This clone was counted only a few times. This sequence joins TRBV5-4 and TRBJ2-3; 10 positions agree with TRBD2. The CDR3 totals 19 residues. The V gene end was trimmed by 0 bases and the J gene end by 3 bases; junction bases not matched to a gene: 13. In germline, CDR1 is SGHNT, CDR2 YYREEE (reference sequence). CDR3 DNA sequence: TGTGCCAGCAGCTTGGCTAGCGGGAGCCGGGTTGTAAGTACAGATACGCAGTATTTT. Translating it yields CASSLASGSRVVSTDTQYF.

The chain is built from TRBV16 and TRBJ1-1; no clear D gene. There are 14 residues in the CDR3. Germline V gene sequence: CDR1 KGHSY, CDR2 FQNENV. V lost 4 bases and J lost 1, with 10 bases in between. CDR3 DNA: TGTGCCAGCAGCCTAAGCGCCGGGAACACTGAAGCTTTCTTT. Its protein product is CASSLSAGNTEAFF.

This clone was observed a handful of times. The chain joins TRBV15 to TRBJ1-3; TRBD1 is a possible D gene (6 bases). Germline CDR1 is LNHNV and CDR2 is YYDKDF (reference sequence). The CDR3 has 16 amino acids. V lost 0 bases and J lost 0, with 9 bases in between. CDR3: CATSRDLTGSGNTIYF. The CDR3 nucleotides read TGTGCCACCAGCAGAGATCTGACAGGCTCTGGAAACACCATATATTTT. Full variable domain (rest looked up from reference TRBV15 and TRBJ1-3): DAMVIQNPRYQVTQFGKPVTLSCSQTLNHNVMYWYQQKSSQAPKLLFHYYDKDFNNEADTPDNFQSRRPNTSFCFLDIRSPGLGDTAMYLCATSRDLTGSGNTIYFGEGSWLTVV.

CDR3 residues: CASSEAHNEQFF. CDR3 in DNA: TGTGCCAGCAGTGAGGCCCACAATGAGCAGTTCTTC. The rearrangement joins TRBV27 to TRBJ2-1; D uncertain. The CDR3 loop spans 12 amino acids. Trimming took off 5 bases at V and 5 bases at J, with 7 bases between the two ends. Germline lookup yields CDR1 MNHEY and CDR2 SMNVEV (reference sequence).

The chain recombines TRBV29-1 with TRBJ1-5, with no clear D. Germline V gene sequence: CDR1 SQVTM, CDR2 ANQGSEA. The ends were cut back, 4 bases at V and 0 bases at J, with 13 bases in the middle. CDR3 size: 15 residues. CDR3 nucleotides: TGCAGCGTTGTGGAGGAGCAGAATAGCAATCAGCCCCAGCATTTT. It codes for CSVVEEQNSNQPQHF. Full variable domain (remainder filled in from reference TRBV29-1 and TRBJ1-5): SAVISQKPSRDICQRGTSLTIQCQVDSQVTMMFWYRQQPGQSLTLIATANQGSEATYESGFVIDKFPISRPNLTFSTLTVSNMSPEDSSIYLCSVVEEQNSNQPQHFGDGTRLSIL.

This chain links TRBV10-2 with TRBJ2-1; 7 bases are a match to TRBD1. This CDR3 comprises 13 residues. The J segment lost 3 bases and the V segment lost 9 bases, leaving 5 bases of the junction unmatched. CDR1 and CDR2 (germline): WSHSY, SAAADI. The chain's CDR3 is CASQGVYYNEQFF. The CDR3 DNA reads TGCGCCAGTCAGGGGGTTTACTACAATGAGCAGTTCTTC.

The chain employs TRBV11-2 and TRBJ2-5; 7 bases agree with TRBD1. The CDR3 contains 17 residues. CDR1 and CDR2 from the germline V gene are SGHAT and FQNNGV. After removal of 1 base from V and 1 base from J, the junction contained 9 bases not matched to a gene. The DNA for the CDR3 is TGTGCCAGCAGCTTAGGGGTGGCCAGGGGGAGCCAAGAGACCCAGTACTTC. Its protein is CASSLGVARGSQETQYF.

In nucleotides, the CDR3 is TGTGCCAGCAGCGAAGGGACAGACTCTGGGGCCAACGTCCTGACTTTC. Amino acids: CASSEGTDSGANVLTF. The V gene is TRBV9, the J gene TRBJ2-6; 7 bases match TRBD1. CDR1 and CDR2 from the germline V gene are SGDLS and YYNGEE. CDR3 length: 16 amino acids. With V trimmed by 3 bases and J by 0 bases, 3 bases remained unmatched.

The CDR3 protein is CASSPDFSANEQFF. For the CDR3, the DNA is TGTGCCAGCAGCCCCGACTTCTCCGCCAATGAGCAGTTCTTC. This chain uses TRBV2 with TRBJ2-1, with D uncertain. V was shortened by 6 bases and J by 6 bases, with 15 bases between the two germline ends. This CDR3 is built from 14 residues. Germline CDR1 SNHLY, CDR2 FYNNEI.

V gene TRBV7-8 combines with J gene TRBJ1-1; unclear D gene. From germline, CDR1 is SGHVS and CDR2 FQNEAQ. The length of the CDR3 is 11 residues. V lost 7 bases and J 3 bases, leaving 6 bases between the germline ends. The CDR3 region has the DNA TGTGCCAGCATGAGGTACACTGAAGCTTTCTTT. Translating gives CASMRYTEAFF.

Worth noting for this clone: A junction end diverges from the germline sequence, so it may reflect a read error. The V gene is TRBV11-3, the J gene TRBJ2-1, with 11 positions matching TRBD2. There are 18 residues in the CDR3. CDR1 and CDR2 (germline): SGHNT, YENEEA. The chain's CDR3 is CAGSPLGTSGNLYNEQFF. CDR3 sequence (DNA): TGTGCCGGCAGCCCCTTAGGGACTAGCGGTAACCTTTACAATGAGCAGTTCTTC.

This sequence joins TRBV7-2 and TRBJ2-4, with D perhaps matching TRBD1 (6 bases). The CDR3 extends over 17 amino acids. The ends were cut back, 0 bases at V and 0 bases at J, with 12 bases in the middle. Per the germline V gene, CDR1 is SGHTA and CDR2 is FQGNSA. The CDR3 sequence is CASSLARTALAKNIQYF. CDR3 DNA: TGTGCCAGCAGCTTAGCTCGGACAGCCTTAGCCAAAAACATTCAGTACTTC.

In nucleotides, the CDR3 is TGTGCCAGCAGCCAAGTAGTTCAGGCTAGCACAGATACGCAGTATTTT. Encoded protein: CASSQVVQASTDTQYF. The chain is built from TRBV4-2 and TRBJ2-3; D is undetermined. The CDR3 spans 16 residues. Trimming left V 1 base short and J 0 bases short, with 11 bases between. The V gene's germline CDR1 is LGHNA and CDR2 YNFKEQ.

This clone was seen only once. The genes are TRBV7-9 and TRBJ1-5; TRBD1 is a possible D gene (6 bases). CDR3 size: 15 residues. CDR1 and CDR2 from the germline V gene are SEHNR and FQNEAQ (reference sequence). Trimming removed 5 bases from V and 7 bases from J, with 18 bases in between. This CDR3 reads CASSTGGQKYQPQHF. The CDR3, as DNA: TGTGCCAGCAGCACTGGCGGACAGAAGTACCAGCCCCAGCATTTT. The full variable domain, its missing parts supplied by reference TRBV7-9 and TRBJ1-5, is DTGVSQNPRHKITKRGQNVTFRCDPISEHNRLYWYRQTLGQGPEFLTYFQNEAQLEKSRLLSDRFSAERPKGSFSTLEIQRTEQGDSAMYLCASSTGGQKYQPQHFGDGTRLSIL.

The genes are TRBV29-1 and TRBJ2-7; 12 bases map to TRBD1. V shed 4 bases, J shed 4 bases, and the junction held 8 bases outside the gene matches. This CDR3 contains 15 residues. Germline V gene data show CDR1 as SQVTM and CDR2 as ANQGSEA. The CDR3 spells CSVGVPGQGAYEQYF. The CDR3 nucleotides read TGCAGCGTTGGGGTCCCGGGACAGGGGGCGTACGAGCAGTACTTC.

J is TRBJ2-5 and V is TRBV7-3, with 8 nucleotides matching TRBD2. Germline trimming cut 5 bases from V and 5 bases from J; bases unmatched to any gene: 4. Per the germline V gene, CDR1 is SGHTA and CDR2 is FQGTGA. The length of the CDR3 is 13 residues. CDR3 sequence: CASSQGLVETQYF. In DNA, the CDR3 is TGTGCCAGCAGCCAGGGACTAGTGGAGACCCAGTACTTC. Drawing the rest from reference TRBV7-3 and TRBJ2-5, the complete variable domain is GAGVSQTPSNKVTEKGKYVELRCDPISGHTALYWYRQSLGQGPEFLIYFQGTGAADDSGLPNDRFFAVRPEGSVSTLKIQRTERGDSAVYLCASSQGLVETQYFGPGTRLLVL.

The chain uses TRBV6-5 and TRBJ2-7; the match to TRBD1 covers 9 bases. Germline V CDR1 and CDR2: MNHEY, SVGAGI. CDR3 size: 14 residues. Trimming at V came to 5 bases and at J to 5 bases, leaving 7 bases not matched to a gene. This chain's CDR3 is CASSHNRGPDEQYF. CDR3 sequence (DNA): TGTGCCAGCAGTCACAACAGGGGGCCAGACGAGCAGTACTTC.